The 13 T cell receptor beta chains below come from one sample, sequenced in a study of blood T cell repertoires in COVID-19. Generated by immunoSEQ multiplex PCR, the TCRdb table keeps only in-frame clones and is missing some. The sample holds around 93,000 clones, roughly 88% seen once. Sequences were obtained from peripheral blood. The source is a man between 18 and 35 years old with COVID-19, enrolled during active disease.

The V call is TRBV2, the J call TRBJ1-5, with D unresolved. V dropped 4 bases and J dropped 0 bases, with 10 bases sitting between them. Germline V gene sequence: CDR1 SNHLY, CDR2 FYNNEI. The CDR3 consists of 15 residues. The CDR3 protein is CASSVVRNSNQPQHF. The CDR3 DNA reads as TGTGCCAGCAGTGTGGTCAGGAATAGCAATCAGCCCCAGCATTTT.

The gene calls are TRBV10-3 and TRBJ2-7; 10 bases match TRBD2. CDR3 length: 17 amino acids. The trim removed 4 bases at V and 2 bases at J, leaving 11 bases unmatched. CDR1 ENHRY and CDR2 SYGVKD come from the germline V gene. The DNA for the CDR3 is TGTGCCATCAGTGGTTTTAGGCTAGCGGGAGCTGCCTACGAGCAGTACTTC. Amino acid sequence: CAISGFRLAGAAYEQYF.

J is TRBJ1-3 and V is TRBV28, with D unresolved. Trimming stripped 3 bases from V and 4 bases from J, with 16 bases between. The CDR3 extends over 16 amino acids. Germline CDR1 and CDR2: MDHEN and SYDVKM. DNA of the CDR3: TGTGCCAGCAGTTTTGCACCCGGAGGAGCCGGAAACACCATATATTTT. Protein: CASSFAPGGAGNTIYF.

This CDR3 reads CASSLIPGTSETYEQYF. The CDR3 region has the DNA TGTGCCAGCAGCTTAATTCCCGGGACTAGCGAGACCTACGAGCAGTACTTC. The chain has TRBV7-3 and TRBJ2-7; the match to TRBD2 covers 10 bases. In germline, CDR1 is SGHTA, CDR2 FQGTGA. There are 17 residues in the CDR3. Unmatched junction bases numbered 8, after V lost 1 base and J lost 2 bases.

The J gene is TRBJ2-1, the V gene TRBV7-3, with 8 nucleotides matching TRBD2. The ends lost 5 bases at V and 6 bases at J; junction bases unmatched: 9. CDR3 length: 15 amino acids. Germline CDR1 is SGHTA and CDR2 is FQGTGA. The CDR3 sequence: CASSPGTSSFNEQFF. CDR3 coding DNA: TGTGCCAGCAGCCCTGGGACTAGTTCTTTCAATGAGCAGTTCTTC.

This chain links TRBV6-4 with TRBJ2-2; TRBD1 might be the D (6 bases). Germline CDR1 reads MRHNA; CDR2 reads SNTAGT. This CDR3 comprises 15 residues. Trimming cost V 2 bases and J 4 bases, with 11 bases left between them. The CDR3 bases are TGTGCCAGCAGTGACACAACAGGGAGCACCGGGGAGCTGTTTTTT. Its protein is CASSDTTGSTGELFF.

As concerns this clone: Mismatch with germline at one junction end may stem from a read error. The chain is built from TRBV6-5 and TRBJ1-1, with D perhaps matching TRBD1 (6 bases). Looked up from germline, CDR1 is MNHEY and CDR2 is SVGAGI. This CDR3 spans 12 amino acids. In DNA form, the CDR3 reads TGTGCCAGCAGTAGGGGGAACGCTGAAGCTTTCTTT. This sequence encodes CASSRGNAEAFF.

This chain uses TRBV9 with TRBJ2-6, with TRBD2 matching over 8 bases. With 0 bases clipped from V and 3 bases from J, the junction kept 11 bases outside the gene matches. In germline, CDR1 is SGDLS, CDR2 YYNGEE. CDR3 length: 19 amino acids. The CDR3 loop reads CASSVALSSGIGGANVLTF. CDR3 DNA sequence: TGTGCCAGCAGCGTAGCTTTGAGTAGCGGGATAGGTGGGGCCAACGTCCTGACTTTC.

The J gene is TRBJ2-7, the V gene TRBV12-3 or TRBV12-4; D unclear. CDR3 length equals 12 residues. V shed 3 bases and J shed 2 bases, with 5 bases lying between them. The CDR3 region has the DNA TGTGCCAGCAGTTTCATCCCCTACGAGCAGTACTTC. Its translation is CASSFIPYEQYF.

V is TRBV19 and J is TRBJ1-2; possible D gene TRBD1, 6 bases. Germline V gives CDR1 LNHDA, CDR2 SQIVND (reference sequence). Deletions cut 5 bases from V and 1 base from J, with 11 bases between. This CDR3 spans 14 amino acids. Written as DNA, the CDR3 is TGTGCCAGTAGTCCGGGACACCTTAACTATGGCTACACCTTC. Amino acids: CASSPGHLNYGYTF.

Here the CDR3 DNA reads TGCGCCAGCAGCCTCAGGGGTGAGCAGTACTTC. It codes for CASSLRGEQYF. This chain links TRBV5-1 with TRBJ2-7, with a tentative D call TRBD1 (6 bases). The CDR3 has 11 amino acids. Germline V gene sequence: CDR1 SGHRS, CDR2 YFSETQ. Trimming left V 4 bases short and J 7 bases short, with 9 bases between.

This CDR3 reads CASSPPADEAFF. DNA of the CDR3: TGTGCCAGCAGCCCCCCTGCGGATGAAGCTTTCTTT. The chain employs TRBV28 and TRBJ1-1; D is ambiguous. Trimming stripped 6 bases from V and 7 bases from J, with 12 bases between. This CDR3 region has 12 residues. Germline V gene data show CDR1 as MDHEN and CDR2 as SYDVKM.

The chain recombines TRBV2 with TRBJ2-1, with 7 bases matching TRBD2. Per the germline V gene, CDR1 is SNHLY and CDR2 is FYNNEI. The CDR3 length is 12 residues. V gave up 7 bases and J gave up 5 bases; unmatched junction bases: 2. CDR3 coding DNA: TGTGCCAGCATTGCGGGGGACAATGAGCAGTTCTTC. It specifies CASIAGDNEQFF.